The source of this TCR beta chain is a study of T-cell reconstitution after alpha-beta-depleted transplantation in children. The V end lost 6 bases, the J end lost 12 bases, and 21 bases lay between the germline ends. CDR1 and CDR2 (germline): MGHRA, YSYEKL. This CDR3 has 14 amino acids. Concerning this clonotype itself: Its cognate antigen is unknown.

Study-level findings and limits: There were some patients whose high TCRbeta diversity at day 60 came from surviving recipient T cells and thymic progenitors.

TCRbeta library preparation incorporated unique molecular identifiers. TCRdb reprocessed the PCR reads with MiXCR, giving one entry per CDR3 protein. The profile covers around 670,000 distinct CDR3 sequences, with 13% appearing a single time and roughly 0.77% taken by the ten largest. The input for sequencing was PBMCs, taken before TCRalphabeta/CD19-depleted stem cell transplant. The sequence was obtained from a girl aged 2-15 years with congenital amegakaryocytic thrombocytopenia, due to receive a stem cell transplant. The V gene is TRBV4-1, the J gene TRBJ2-1, with D tentatively TRBD1 or TRBD2 (7 bases each). The CDR3 DNA reads TGCGCCAGCAGTCCCCCAGGGGGGGGAAGAGGGCAGTTCTTC. Residues: CASSPPGGGRGQFF.